This T cell receptor (beta chain) was identified in a study of T cell responses to AZD1222 COVID-19 vaccine. V was shortened by 5 bases and J by 3 bases, with 17 bases between the two germline ends. The germline V gene has CDR1 SEHNR and CDR2 FQNEAQ (reference sequence). This CDR3 contains 15 residues. Only in-frame clones appear in the TCRdb table, and some are missing; sequencing was by immunoSEQ multiplex PCR. The sample yields roughly 190,000 clones, just over 90% seen once. The specimen comprised peripheral blood, sampled 28 days after the second dose of the MenACWY control vaccine. The clonotype was recovered from an adult who received the MenACWY meningococcal vaccine as a control. The chain joins TRBV7-9 to TRBJ2-7; tentatively, D is TRBD1 (6 bases). The DNA for the CDR3 is TGTGCCAGCAGCCACAGGGCGCTACATATCTACGAGCAGTACTTC. It encodes CASSHRALHIYEQYF.